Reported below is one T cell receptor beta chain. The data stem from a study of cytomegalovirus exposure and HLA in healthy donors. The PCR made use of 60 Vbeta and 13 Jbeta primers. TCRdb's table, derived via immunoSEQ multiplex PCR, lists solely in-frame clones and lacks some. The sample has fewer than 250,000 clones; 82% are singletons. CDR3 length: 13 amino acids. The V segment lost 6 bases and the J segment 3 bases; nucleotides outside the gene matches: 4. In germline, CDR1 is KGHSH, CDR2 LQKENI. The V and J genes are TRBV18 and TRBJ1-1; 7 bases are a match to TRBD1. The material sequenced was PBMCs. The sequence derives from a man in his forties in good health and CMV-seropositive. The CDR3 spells CASSPGQHTEAFF. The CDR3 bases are TGTGCCAGCTCTCCGGGACAGCACACTGAAGCTTTCTTT.